This record concerns one TCR beta chain sequence. This sample was taken from a study of siplizumab effects on memory and regulatory T cells. V was shortened by 4 bases and J by 4 bases, with 14 bases between the two germline ends. The CDR3 is made up of 14 amino acids. Germline lookup yields CDR1 KGHSH and CDR2 LQKENI. Measured with immunoSEQ multiplex PCR; TCRdb has only the in-frame clones, and not every one. This table holds some 90,000 clones, more than 80% found once. V gene TRBV18 combines with J gene TRBJ2-7, with D perhaps given as TRBD1 or TRBD2 (5 bases each). Source material: CD4+ T cells sorted from blood. This sequence was found in a human donor in good health. CDR3 in amino acids: CASSQGTARYEQYF. The CDR3 DNA is TGTGCCAGCTCACAAGGGACGGCCAGATACGAGCAGTACTTC.